This T cell receptor (beta chain) stems from a study of cytomegalovirus exposure and HLA in healthy donors. Germline CDR1 and CDR2: SQVTM and ANQGSEA. Deletions cut 1 base from V and 4 bases from J, with 13 bases between. CDR3 length: 14 residues. Using immunoSEQ multiplex PCR, the repertoire was profiled, and TCRdb retains in-frame clones only, with some absent. The repertoire consists of about 150,000 clones, with 86% occurring once and the leading ten covering around 20%. The origin of this receptor is a man aged 18 to 35 in good health and CMV-seropositive. The gene calls are TRBV29-1 and TRBJ1-1; perhaps TRBD1 as D (5 bases). The sequencing input was PBMCs. The CDR3 sequence: CSVEVMGGVTEAFF. CDR3 nucleotides: TGCAGCGTTGAAGTGATGGGGGGGGTCACTGAAGCTTTCTTT.